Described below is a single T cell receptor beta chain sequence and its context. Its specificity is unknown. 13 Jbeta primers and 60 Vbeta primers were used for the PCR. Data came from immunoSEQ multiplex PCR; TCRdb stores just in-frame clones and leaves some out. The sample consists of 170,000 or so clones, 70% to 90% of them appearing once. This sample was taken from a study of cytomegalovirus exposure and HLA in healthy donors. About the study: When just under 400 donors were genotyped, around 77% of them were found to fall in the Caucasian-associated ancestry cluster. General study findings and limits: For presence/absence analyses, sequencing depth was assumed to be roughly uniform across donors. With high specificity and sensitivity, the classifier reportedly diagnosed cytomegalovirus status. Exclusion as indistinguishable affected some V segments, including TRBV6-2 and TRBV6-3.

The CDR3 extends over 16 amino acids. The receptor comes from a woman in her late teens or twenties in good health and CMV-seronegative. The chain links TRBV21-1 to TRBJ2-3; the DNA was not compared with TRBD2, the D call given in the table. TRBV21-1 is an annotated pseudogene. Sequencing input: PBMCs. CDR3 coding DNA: TGTGCCAGCAGCCCCAGGACTAGCGGGGGGGAGGATACGCAGTATTTT. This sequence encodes CASSPRTSGGEDTQYF.